These 16 T cell receptor beta chains were sequenced from one sample in a study of CD8+ T cells in alopecia areata. Extracted RNA was reverse transcribed, and the resulting cDNA served as sequencing template. This table comes from immunoSEQ multiplex PCR, and its TCRdb copy is limited to in-frame clones, with some not included. The profile covers 110,000 to 150,000 clones, with roughly 54% appearing a single time and 15% to 20% taken by the ten largest. Stated treatment: oral pan-JAK inhibitor, 5-10 mg twice daily. This sample comprised CD8+ T cells sorted from blood, obtained at week 4, from a patient treated with tofacitinib. These receptors originate from a human donor with alopecia areata.

In the case of this clone: The same CDR3 can be traced to other DNA sequences in this sample. V is TRBV9 and J is TRBJ2-3; either TRBD1 or TRBD2 may fit D (5 bases each). This CDR3 is 14 amino acids long. Trimming cost V 0 bases and J 4 bases, with 9 bases left between them. From germline, CDR1 is SGDLS and CDR2 YYNGEE. The DNA for the CDR3 is TGTGCCAGCAGCGTAGGGGGCGGGCCAGATACGCAGTATTTT. Its translation: CASSVGGGPDTQYF.

In nucleotides, the CDR3 is TGCAGCGTTAACCCGGGGATCGGGAACACTGAAGCTTTCTTT. Its translation is CSVNPGIGNTEAFF. The chain links TRBV29-1 to TRBJ1-1; D is unclear. CDR1 and CDR2 (germline): SQVTM, ANQGSEA. The ends were cut back, 5 bases at V and 1 base at J, with 14 bases in the middle. The CDR3 length is 14 residues.

This clone showed up just a few times. The V and J genes are TRBV15 and TRBJ2-7; D is possibly TRBD1 (6 bases). CDR3 length: 13 residues. V lost 0 bases to trimming and J lost 11 bases, with 14 bases between them. Germline V gene data show CDR1 as LNHNV and CDR2 as YYDKDF (reference sequence). For the CDR3, the DNA is TGTGCCACCAGCAGAGATCTGGGCGAGGGGGAGTACTTC. This codes for CATSRDLGEGEYF. The entire variable domain, with the rest obtained from reference TRBV15 and TRBJ2-7, is as follows: DAMVIQNPRYQVTQFGKPVTLSCSQTLNHNVMYWYQQKSSQAPKLLFHYYDKDFNNEADTPDNFQSRRPNTSFCFLDIRSPGLGDTAMYLCATSRDLGEGEYFGPGTRLTVT.

This chain joins TRBV30 and TRBJ1-2; D gene uncertain. Trimming removed 3 bases from V and 0 bases from J, with 8 bases in between. This CDR3 has 13 residues. The germline gives CDR1 GTSNPN, CDR2 SVGIG (reference sequence). CDR3 sequence reads: CAWRRPANYGYTF. CDR3 bases: TGTGCCTGGAGGAGACCGGCTAACTATGGCTACACCTTC.

This clone has a handful of counts. The rearrangement links TRBV29-1 to TRBJ1-1; unclear D gene. CDR1 is SQVTM, CDR2 ANQGSEA, per germline. With 7 bases removed from V and 3 bases from J, the gap between germline ends came to 9 bases. This CDR3 has 11 amino acids. CDR3 sequence (DNA): TGCAGCGGTGAGGGATACACTGAAGCTTTCTTT. Amino acids: CSGEGYTEAFF.

The chain links TRBV7-2 to TRBJ2-2, with TRBD2 matching 8 bases. The CDR3 is 15 residues long. CDR1 and CDR2 from the germline V gene are SGHTA and FQGNSA. The ends lost 4 bases at V and 4 bases at J; junction bases unmatched: 5. Here the CDR3 DNA reads TGTGCCAGCAGCTCCGGGGGGGCGAGCACCGGGGAGCTGTTTTTT. Protein product: CASSSGGASTGELFF.

Worth noting for this clone: Other nucleotide sequences from this sample produce the same CDR3. V is TRBV7-8 and J is TRBJ2-2; TRBD2 might be the D (5 bases). Germline CDR1 reads SGHVS; CDR2 reads FQNEAQ. Deletions cut 1 base from V and 5 bases from J, with 5 bases between. The CDR3 has 13 residues. The CDR3 bases are TGTGCCAGCAGCTTAGGAGGGACCGGGGAGCTGTTTTTT. It translates to CASSLGGTGELFF.

The gene calls are TRBV27 and TRBJ2-3, with unresolved D. With 5 bases removed from V and 3 bases from J, the gap between germline ends came to 6 bases. Germline CDR1 reads MNHEY; CDR2 reads SMNVEV (reference sequence). CDR3 length equals 12 residues. The CDR3 DNA is TGTGCCAGCAGTGCCTTAACAGATACGCAGTATTTT. Amino acids: CASSALTDTQYF.

The rearrangement joins TRBV13 to TRBJ2-7; TRBD1 matches 9 bases. The CDR3 contains 15 residues. Germline V gives CDR1 PRHDT, CDR2 FYEKMQ (reference sequence). V trimming: 4 bases; J trimming: 2 bases; junction bases outside the gene matches: 6. In nucleotides, the CDR3 is TGTGCCAGCAGCTCCCGGGACAGGGATCCCTACGAGCAGTACTTC. Translating gives CASSSRDRDPYEQYF.

The chain recombines TRBV25-1 with TRBJ2-5; D remains ambiguous. Trimming removed 4 bases at V and 0 bases at J, with 3 bases between. In germline, CDR1 is MGHDK, CDR2 SYGVNS. This CDR3 comprises 12 residues. Here the CDR3 reads CASSGYQETQYF. DNA of the CDR3: TGTGCCAGCAGTGGGTACCAAGAGACCCAGTACTTC.

The rearrangement uses TRBV30 and TRBJ2-3, with a weak D call TRBD2 (6 bases). This CDR3 is built from 14 residues. V dropped 5 bases and J dropped 2 bases, with 14 bases sitting between them. Germline CDR1 reads GTSNPN; CDR2 reads SVGIG (reference sequence). CDR3 sequence reads: CAWGWEDTTDTQYF. CDR3 in DNA: TGTGCCTGGGGCTGGGAGGACACCACAGATACGCAGTATTTT.

The J gene is TRBJ2-1, the V gene TRBV11-2, with D hard to call. Trimming removed 0 bases from V and 5 bases from J, with 8 bases in between. The CDR3 is 14 amino acids. Germline lookup yields CDR1 SGHAT and CDR2 FQNNGV. The CDR3 sequence is CASSLDPGNNEQFF. In DNA form, the CDR3 reads TGTGCCAGCAGCTTAGATCCGGGCAACAATGAGCAGTTCTTC.

This sequence joins TRBV27 and TRBJ1-5; D remains unclear. V was trimmed by 0 bases and J by 7 bases, leaving 7 bases between them. CDR3 length: 13 amino acids. From germline, CDR1 is MNHEY and CDR2 SMNVEV (reference sequence). The CDR3 sequence: CASSLSPGQPQHF. The CDR3 DNA reads as TGTGCCAGCAGTTTATCCCCAGGACAGCCCCAGCATTTT.

This clone showed up many times. The chain has TRBV6-6 and TRBJ2-1, with D possibly being TRBD2 (5 bases). Trimming took 5 bases from V and 6 from J, leaving 14 bases between them. Germline assignment: CDR1 MNHNY and CDR2 SVGAGI (reference sequence). The CDR3 runs 14 residues. Here the CDR3 reads CASSPLEAGNEQFF. CDR3 nucleotide sequence: TGTGCCAGCAGTCCTTTGGAGGCTGGCAATGAGCAGTTCTTC.

The chain is built from TRBV9 and TRBJ1-2; D gene uncertain. Germline lookup yields CDR1 SGDLS and CDR2 YYNGEE. Trimming cost V 7 bases and J 6 bases, with 10 bases left between them. The CDR3 is made up of 11 amino acids. The chain's CDR3 is CASADGHGYTF. In nucleotides, the CDR3 is TGTGCCAGCGCCGATGGGCATGGCTACACCTTC.

A few counts support this clone. The chain uses TRBV11-2 and TRBJ2-5; the D is unclear. Per the germline V gene, CDR1 is SGHAT and CDR2 is FQNNGV. The CDR3 loop spans 13 amino acids. With 4 bases removed from V and 5 bases from J, the gap between germline ends came to 11 bases. For the CDR3, the DNA is TGTGCCAGCAGCTCCTGGTCAGAGGAGACCCAGTACTTC. It encodes CASSSWSEETQYF.